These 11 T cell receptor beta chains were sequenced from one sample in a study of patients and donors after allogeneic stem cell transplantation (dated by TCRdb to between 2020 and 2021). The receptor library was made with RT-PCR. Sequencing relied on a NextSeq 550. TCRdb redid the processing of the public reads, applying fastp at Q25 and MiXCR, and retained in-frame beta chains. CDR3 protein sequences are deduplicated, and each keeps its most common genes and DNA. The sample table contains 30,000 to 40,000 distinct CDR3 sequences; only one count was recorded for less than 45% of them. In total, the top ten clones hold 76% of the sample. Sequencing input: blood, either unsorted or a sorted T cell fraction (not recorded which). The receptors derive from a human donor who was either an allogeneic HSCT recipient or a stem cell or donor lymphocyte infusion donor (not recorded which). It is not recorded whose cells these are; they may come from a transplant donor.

This CDR3 is CASSLFSTTNEKLFF. In DNA form, the CDR3 reads TGTGCCAGCAGCTTATTTTCCACAACTAATGAAAAACTGTTTTTT. V gene TRBV7-2 combines with J gene TRBJ1-4; D is unresolved. Looked up from germline, CDR1 is SGHTA and CDR2 is FQGNSA. V was pared by 2 bases and J by 0 bases, with 7 bases between. The CDR3 is made up of 15 amino acids.

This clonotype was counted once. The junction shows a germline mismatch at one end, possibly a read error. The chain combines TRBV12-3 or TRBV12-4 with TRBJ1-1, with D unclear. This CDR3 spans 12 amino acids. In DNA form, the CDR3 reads TGTACCAGCAGTTACCGAGGGACTGAAGCTTTCTTT. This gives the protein CTSSYRGTEAFF.

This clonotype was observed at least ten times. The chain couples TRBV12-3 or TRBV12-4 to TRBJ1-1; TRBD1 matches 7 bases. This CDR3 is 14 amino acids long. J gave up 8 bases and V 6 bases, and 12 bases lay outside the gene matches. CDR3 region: CASRIRDRSSEAFF. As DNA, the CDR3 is TGTGCCAGCAGAATCCGGGACAGATCATCCGAAGCTTTCTTT.

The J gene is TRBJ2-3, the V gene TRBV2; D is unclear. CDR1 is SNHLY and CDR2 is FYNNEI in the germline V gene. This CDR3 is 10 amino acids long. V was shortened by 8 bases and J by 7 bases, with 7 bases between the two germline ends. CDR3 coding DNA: TGTGCCAGCCGCGGCAATACGCAGTATTTT. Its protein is CASRGNTQYF.

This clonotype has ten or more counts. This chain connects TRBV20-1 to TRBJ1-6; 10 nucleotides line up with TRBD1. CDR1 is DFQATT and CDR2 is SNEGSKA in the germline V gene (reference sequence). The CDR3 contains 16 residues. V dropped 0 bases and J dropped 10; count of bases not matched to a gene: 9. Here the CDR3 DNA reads TGCAGTGCTAGAGAGGGGTCAGGGACAGGGGACTCACCCCTCCACTTT. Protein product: CSAREGSGTGDSPLHF.

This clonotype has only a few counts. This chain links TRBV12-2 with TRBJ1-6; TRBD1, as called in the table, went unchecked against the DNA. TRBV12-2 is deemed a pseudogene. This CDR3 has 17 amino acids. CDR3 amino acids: CASRSPSRDRDQSPLHF. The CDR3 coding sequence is TGTGCAAGTCGCTCCCCATCCCGGGACAGGGACCAGTCACCCCTCCACTTT.

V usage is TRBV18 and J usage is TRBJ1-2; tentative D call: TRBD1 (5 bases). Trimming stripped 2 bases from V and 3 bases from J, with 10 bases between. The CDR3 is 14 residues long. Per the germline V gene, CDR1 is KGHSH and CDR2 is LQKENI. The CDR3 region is CASSPAGVDYGYTF. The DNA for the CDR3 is TGTGCCAGCTCACCAGCGGGGGTAGACTATGGCTACACCTTC.

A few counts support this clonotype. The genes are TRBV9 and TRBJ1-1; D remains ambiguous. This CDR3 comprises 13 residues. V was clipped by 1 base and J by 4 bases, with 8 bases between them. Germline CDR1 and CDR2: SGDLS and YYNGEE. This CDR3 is CASSVWGGTEAFF. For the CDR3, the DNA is TGTGCCAGCAGCGTATGGGGAGGCACTGAAGCTTTCTTT.

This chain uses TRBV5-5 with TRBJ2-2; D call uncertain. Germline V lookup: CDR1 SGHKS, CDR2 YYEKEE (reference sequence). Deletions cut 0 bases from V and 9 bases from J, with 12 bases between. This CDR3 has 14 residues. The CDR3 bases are TGTGCCAGCAGCTTGGCCGGTGGGCCGCGGGAGCTGTTTTTT. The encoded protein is CASSLAGGPRELFF.

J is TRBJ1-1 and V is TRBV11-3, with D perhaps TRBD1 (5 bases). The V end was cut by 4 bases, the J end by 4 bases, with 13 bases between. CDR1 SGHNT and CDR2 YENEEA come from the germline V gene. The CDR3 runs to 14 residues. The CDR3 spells CASSSRSRGTEAFF. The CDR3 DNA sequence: TGTGCCAGCAGCTCAAGGTCGAGGGGCACTGAAGCTTTCTTT.

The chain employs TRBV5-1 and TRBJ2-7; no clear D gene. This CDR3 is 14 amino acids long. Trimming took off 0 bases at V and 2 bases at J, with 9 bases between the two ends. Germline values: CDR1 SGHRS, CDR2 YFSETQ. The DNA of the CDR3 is TGCGCCAGCAGCTTGGCCGGCTCAGCCTACGAGCAGTACTTC. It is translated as CASSLAGSAYEQYF.